This T cell receptor beta chain was recorded in a study of blood T cell repertoires in COVID-19 (TCRdb year 2020). Background for the entire study: Samples from collaborators originated in the United States, Italy and Spain and spanned both the acute and convalescent phases of COVID-19. The material from the prospective study consisted of cDNA or gDNA derived from T cells, B-cell-depleted T cells, or PBMCs. The dataset comprised deeply sampled blood TCRbeta repertoires from subjects exposed to, actively infected with, or recovered from COVID-19. A freely available public database, intended as a resource for researchers studying the immune response to SARS-CoV-2, is where the repertoires were released. The samples were drawn from the first 160 participants of the ongoing ImmuneRACE study and from some 1,300 subjects provided by 6 global collaborators. A de-identified subject ID, COVID-19 status, age in years and sex were almost always included in the sample metadata. Where available, HLA class I and class II types were obtained from metadata supplied by the sample provider rather than from assay-based typing.

As concerns this clone: The antigen this receptor binds is unknown. No base qualities exist here, and no much larger clone lies one base off it. This CDR3 is also generated by other DNA sequences in the sample.

TCRbeta CDR3 regions were amplified from genomic DNA by means of the immunoSEQ Assay, a bias-controlled multiplex PCR. The original methods were these. The number of nucleated cells in each sample was estimated by amplification of reference gene primers within the assay. Sequence reads were collapsed and filtered to measure the absolute abundance of every unique TCRbeta CDR3 rearrangement. Productive Simpson clonality was computed per sample as the square root of Simpson's diversity index over productive rearrangements. TCRdb holds this immuneACCESS table with in-frame rearrangements only. Some clones are missing; in checked studies, unresolved V genes explain under half, and the rest has no known cause. V and J calls and clone size are as listed in that table; D and trimming were resolved from the DNA. Across this sample there are approximately 150,000 clones, with around 80% seen only once. The top ten clonotypes cover less than 6% of the sample.

From the cysteine up to the phenylalanine, the CDR3 has a length of 14 residues. The retained sequence is limited to the CDR3, 42 bases, with the frame set at the first base. From a lookup of the germline V gene, CDR1 and CDR2 are MNHEY and SVGAGI. Trimming removed 6 bases from V and 1 base from J, leaving 7 bases between the germline ends. Participants in the prospective study were aged about 18 to 89 years, lived in 20 to 25 United States geographic areas, and enrolled through a virtual design. To assign participants to cohorts, the prospective study relied on clinical history that participants themselves reported in a screening survey and a study questionnaire. Recovered participants in ImmuneRACE Cohort 3 were defined as having two consecutive negative NP/OP PCR tests, clearance from a healthcare professional, or resolution of symptoms. Mobile phlebotomists in the prospective study collected whole blood, serum and a nasopharyngeal or oropharyngeal swab from every participant. Participants in the prospective study had the option to provide additional blood draws and questionnaires over a roughly two-month period. Before DNA extraction, blood samples from the prospective study were shipped at room temperature or frozen.

Summary of the overall study and its limitations: The quantity of clinical and demographic metadata differed by source and by participant and was supplied without curation.

The receptor chain draws on TRBV6-5 and TRBJ2-6; the D gene identity is not certain. This clonotype originated in a middle-aged man who had recovered from COVID-19. Sequencing was carried out using PBMCs or T cells enriched from blood (not recorded which). The DNA reads as follows: TGTGCCAGCAGACGAGGATCTGGGGCCAACGTCCTGACTTTC. The translation is CASRRGSGANVLTF.